This T cell receptor (beta chain) was retrieved from a study of blood T cell repertoires in COVID-19. Whole-study context: COVID-19 samples from acute and convalescent phases originated in the United States, Italy and Spain. The cDNA or gDNA used as material had been derived from T cells, B-cell-depleted T cells, or PBMCs.

The authors' processing: Estimated nucleated cell counts came from reference gene primer amplification. The assay was immunoSEQ multiplex PCR, and TCRdb's table has in-frame clones only and misses some. The DNA gave D and trimming, while V, J and clone size come from that table. The sample records 200,000 to 250,000 clones, approximately 86% being singletons. CDR1 SQVTM and CDR2 ANQGSEA come from the germline V gene. The CDR3 sequence is 12 residues long. Deletions cut 6 bases from V and 3 bases from J, with 10 bases between. The sequencing sample was made of peripheral blood. This receptor was taken from a woman aged 70 to 79 with active or convalescent COVID-19. The rearrangement uses TRBV29-1 and TRBJ2-3; D may be TRBD1 (6 bases). CDR3 nucleotides: TGCAGCGTACAGGGATCTACAGATACGCAGTATTTT. This codes for CSVQGSTDTQYF.